This record concerns one T cell receptor (beta chain) sequence. Its antigen is as yet unknown. The sample originates from a study of cytomegalovirus exposure and HLA in healthy donors. Broader study findings: A later analysis showed TCR association rates differing by HLA locus, peaking at DRB1 and lowest at HLA-C. Donors belonging to an Asian-associated ancestry cluster reportedly showed fewer N-insertions in productive TCRs than the roughly 670-donor mean, according to what a later analysis found. It was only CMV serostatus that was available as immune exposure information.

The PCR had 60 Vbeta and 13 Jbeta primers. TCRdb keeps only in-frame clones here, not all; method: immunoSEQ multiplex PCR. The sample lists 35,000 to 40,000 clones, 90% seen once, with approximately 2.5% in the top ten. Germline CDR1 reads MDHEN; CDR2 reads SYDVKM. V lost 4 bases to trimming and J lost 2 bases, with 14 bases between them. The CDR3 totals 16 residues. The sample comprised PBMCs. The chain links TRBV28 to TRBJ1-4; perhaps TRBD1 as D (5 bases). The TCR was taken from a young woman in good health and CMV-seronegative. Written as DNA, the CDR3 is TGTGCCAGCAGTTACCGACCTGGGGCGACTAATGAAAAACTGTTTTTT. Translation gives CASSYRPGATNEKLFF. The full variable domain, completed using reference TRBV28 and TRBJ1-4, is DVKVTQSSRYLVKRTGEKVFLECVQDMDHENMFWYRQDPGLGLRLIYFSYDVKMKEKGDIPEGYSVSREKKERFSLILESASTNQTSMYLCASSYRPGATNEKLFFGSGTQLSVL.